These T cell receptor beta chains were read from a single sample in a study of T cell responses to AZD1222 COVID-19 vaccine. The repertoire was sequenced with immunoSEQ multiplex PCR; TCRdb's copy has only in-frame clones and lacks some. The table lists more than 70,000 clones, over 75% of them singletons. Sequencing used peripheral blood, obtained 28 days after the second AZD1222 dose. Receptor source: an adult who received the AZD1222 COVID-19 vaccine. The CDR3 runs from the conserved cysteine through the conserved F or W. The D gene is left open where the match is weak. Clone size is shown for a subset of rows, as once, few, many or a class of expanded clone.

clone size: -; V gene: TRBV2; D gene: -; J gene: TRBJ2-7; CDR3 DNA: TGTGCCAGCAGAGGGGATAACGCCGAGCAGTACTTC; CDR3 protein: CASRGDNAEQYF
clone size: -; V gene: TRBV5-1; D gene: TRBD1; J gene: TRBJ1-1; CDR3 DNA: TGCGCCAGCAGCACTCGACAGGGATTGAACACTGAAGCTTTCTTT; CDR3 protein: CASSTRQGLNTEAFF
clone size: -; V gene: TRBV7-2; D gene: -; J gene: TRBJ1-4; CDR3 DNA: TGTGCCAGCAGCTTGAGTCACACTAATGAAAAACTGTTTTTT; CDR3 protein: CASSLSHTNEKLFF
clone size: -; V gene: TRBV6-1; D gene: -; J gene: TRBJ1-4; CDR3 DNA: TGTGCCAGCAGTGAGACCAGTAATGAAAAACTGTTTTTT; CDR3 protein: CASSETSNEKLFF
clone size: once; V gene: TRBV28; D gene: -; J gene: TRBJ1-5; CDR3 DNA: TGTGCCAGCCACCGGGACGGGAATCAGCCCCAGCATTTT; CDR3 protein: CASHRDGNQPQHF
clone size: -; V gene: TRBV4-2; D gene: TRBD2; J gene: TRBJ2-5; CDR3 DNA: TGTGCCAGCAGCCAGAGGACTAGCGGACAATTGGGAGAGACCCAGTACTTC; CDR3 protein: CASSQRTSGQLGETQYF
clone size: -; V gene: TRBV4-1; D gene: -; J gene: TRBJ2-7; CDR3 DNA: TGCGCCAGCAGCCAAGACCTCAGGGTACGAAGAGACGAGCAGTACTTC; CDR3 protein: CASSQDLRVRRDEQYF
clone size: -; V gene: TRBV5-4; D gene: -; J gene: TRBJ1-3; CDR3 DNA: TGTGCCAGCAGCTTGGGGGGGCTGGCAGGAAACACCATATATTTT; CDR3 protein: CASSLGGLAGNTIYF
clone size: -; V gene: TRBV7-2; D gene: -; J gene: TRBJ1-5; CDR3 DNA: TGTGCCAGCAGCTTAAGTTGGGGGAACAATCAGCCCCAGCATTTT; CDR3 protein: CASSLSWGNNQPQHF
clone size: -; V gene: TRBV6-5; D gene: -; J gene: TRBJ1-3; CDR3 DNA: TGTGCCAGCAGGTTAATTGGAAACACCATATATTTT; CDR3 protein: CASRLIGNTIYF
clone size: -; V gene: TRBV7-9; D gene: TRBD1; J gene: TRBJ1-2; CDR3 DNA: TGTGCCAGCAGCGCCGCCGCTGGACAGGGGGCAGATGGCTACACCTTC; CDR3 protein: CASSAAAGQGADGYTF
clone size: -; V gene: TRBV5-1; D gene: -; J gene: TRBJ1-4; CDR3 DNA: TGCGCCAGCAGCTTGGGGAATGAAAAACTGTTTTTT; CDR3 protein: CASSLGNEKLFF
clone size: -; V gene: TRBV30; D gene: TRBD1; J gene: TRBJ1-2; CDR3 DNA: TGTGCCTGGAGTGGAAACAGGGGTTCAGCTAACTATGGCTACACCTTC; CDR3 protein: CAWSGNRGSANYGYTF
clone size: -; V gene: TRBV27; D gene: TRBD2; J gene: TRBJ2-1; CDR3 DNA: TGTGCCCCCGAGGCTAGCGGGGGCCTCCCCTACAATGAGCAGTTCTTC; CDR3 protein: CAPEASGGLPYNEQFF
clone size: -; V gene: TRBV9; D gene: -; J gene: TRBJ2-1; CDR3 DNA: TGTGCCAGCAGTGAAACGGGCGAGCAGTTCTTC; CDR3 protein: CASSETGEQFF
clone size: once; V gene: TRBV27; D gene: TRBD1; J gene: TRBJ1-1; CDR3 DNA: TGTGCCAGCAGTTTGCGGGACAGGCTCCACACTGAAGCTTTCTTT; CDR3 protein: CASSLRDRLHTEAFF
clone size: -; V gene: TRBV19; D gene: -; J gene: TRBJ2-2; CDR3 DNA: TGTGCCAGTAGTATCCTGAACACACGGATCAACACCGGGGAGCTGTTTTTT; CDR3 protein: CASSILNTRINTGELFF
clone size: -; V gene: TRBV3-1/TRBV3-2; D gene: -; J gene: TRBJ2-1; CDR3 DNA: TGTGCCAGCAGCCAAGAGGGACGGGAGCAGTTCTTC; CDR3 protein: CASSQEGREQFF
clone size: -; V gene: TRBV7-9; D gene: -; J gene: TRBJ1-5; CDR3 DNA: TGTGCCAGCAGCCACCCGGACAGCCCGTCCCAGCATTTT; CDR3 protein: CASSHPDSPSQHF
clone size: -; V gene: TRBV7-3; D gene: TRBD1; J gene: TRBJ1-1; CDR3 DNA: TGTGCCAGCAGCGACTGGACAGGGGTAAGGACTGAAGCTTTCTTT; CDR3 protein: CASSDWTGVRTEAFF
clone size: -; V gene: TRBV11-1; D gene: -; J gene: TRBJ2-7; CDR3 DNA: TGTGCCAGCAGCTCGGACCGAGCCTACGAGCAGTACTTC; CDR3 protein: CASSSDRAYEQYF
clone size: few; V gene: TRBV4-1; D gene: -; J gene: TRBJ1-5; CDR3 DNA: TGCGCCAGCAGCTCCCCGACGGGGGGTAGGAGCAATCAGCCCCAGCATTTT; CDR3 protein: CASSSPTGGRSNQPQHF
clone size: -; V gene: TRBV20-1; D gene: -; J gene: TRBJ2-5; CDR3 DNA: TGCAGTGCTACCCAGGCGGAGACCCAGTACTTC; CDR3 protein: CSATQAETQYF
clone size: -; V gene: TRBV6-5; D gene: TRBD1; J gene: TRBJ2-5; CDR3 DNA: TGTGCCACCCGGGCGACGGCAGGGGGCGTGGGGACCCAGTACTTC; CDR3 protein: CATRATAGGVGTQYF
clone size: -; V gene: TRBV10-3; D gene: TRBD2; J gene: TRBJ2-1; CDR3 DNA: TGTGCCATCAGGAACGGACTAGCGGGTCCCGGTGAGCAGTTCTTC; CDR3 protein: CAIRNGLAGPGEQFF
clone size: -; V gene: TRBV5-8; D gene: TRBD1; J gene: TRBJ1-5; CDR3 DNA: TGTGCCAGCAGTACCGGGACAGGGCCTAATCAGCCCCAGCATTTT; CDR3 protein: CASSTGTGPNQPQHF
clone size: -; V gene: TRBV11-1; D gene: TRBD1; J gene: TRBJ1-4; CDR3 DNA: TGTGCCAGCAGCCCCCGGGACAGGGGCGAAAAACTGTTTTTT; CDR3 protein: CASSPRDRGEKLFF
clone size: -; V gene: TRBV19; D gene: -; J gene: TRBJ2-3; CDR3 DNA: TGTGCCAGTAGTGAGTTGACAGGATCGACCACAGATACGCAGTATTTT; CDR3 protein: CASSELTGSTTDTQYF
clone size: -; V gene: TRBV5-1; D gene: TRBD1; J gene: TRBJ2-2; CDR3 DNA: TGCGCCAGCAGCTTTTCGGGGACAGGGGTCACCGGGGAGCTGTTTTTT; CDR3 protein: CASSFSGTGVTGELFF
clone size: -; V gene: TRBV18; D gene: TRBD1; J gene: TRBJ1-1; CDR3 DNA: TGTGCCAGCTCCCCAGGACAGGGGGCGCAAGGTGAAGCTTTCTTT; CDR3 protein: CASSPGQGAQGEAFF
clone size: -; V gene: TRBV4-1; D gene: -; J gene: TRBJ1-5; CDR3 DNA: TGCGCCAGCAGCCAAGATCAGTGGCAGGCCCAGCATTTT; CDR3 protein: CASSQDQWQAQHF
clone size: -; V gene: TRBV7-2; D gene: TRBD2; J gene: TRBJ2-6; CDR3 DNA: TGTGCCAGCAGCCGGGGACTAGCGGGAGGATCTGGGGCCAACGTCCTGACTTTC; CDR3 protein: CASSRGLAGGSGANVLTF
clone size: -; V gene: TRBV11-3; D gene: TRBD1; J gene: TRBJ2-5; CDR3 DNA: TGTGCCAGCAGCTTGGCCGGGACAGGGGGCTTTCAGACCCAGTACTTC; CDR3 protein: CASSLAGTGGFQTQYF
clone size: -; V gene: TRBV11-3; D gene: -; J gene: TRBJ1-6; CDR3 DNA: TGTGCCAGCAGCTTGAGAGGTTGGGATTCACCCCTCCACTTT; CDR3 protein: CASSLRGWDSPLHF
clone size: -; V gene: TRBV6-2/TRBV6-3; D gene: -; J gene: TRBJ2-7; CDR3 DNA: TGTGCCAGCAGTACCCCCGGGGACGAGCAGTACTTC; CDR3 protein: CASSTPGDEQYF
clone size: -; V gene: TRBV7-8; D gene: TRBD2; J gene: TRBJ2-4; CDR3 DNA: TGTGCCAGCAGCACGGGACTAGCGGTAGGAAACATTCAGTACTTC; CDR3 protein: CASSTGLAVGNIQYF
clone size: few; V gene: TRBV9; D gene: TRBD1; J gene: TRBJ1-4; CDR3 DNA: TGTGCCAGCAGCGTTCTGGGCACAGGGGCTGAAAAACTGTTTTTT; CDR3 protein: CASSVLGTGAEKLFF
clone size: -; V gene: TRBV19; D gene: TRBD1; J gene: TRBJ1-5; CDR3 DNA: TGTGCCAGTAGTGGGACAGGGGGAAATCAGCCCCAGCATTTT; CDR3 protein: CASSGTGGNQPQHF
clone size: -; V gene: TRBV7-9; D gene: TRBD1; J gene: TRBJ2-1; CDR3 DNA: TGTGCCAGCAGCCCAAGGACAGGGGAGTGGGGTGAGCAGTTCTTC; CDR3 protein: CASSPRTGEWGEQFF
clone size: -; V gene: TRBV5-1; D gene: -; J gene: TRBJ1-5; CDR3 DNA: TGCGCCAGCAGCTTAGGGGCAGAGAATCAGCCCCAGCATTTT; CDR3 protein: CASSLGAENQPQHF
clone size: -; V gene: TRBV24-1; D gene: TRBD1; J gene: TRBJ2-1; CDR3 DNA: TGTGCCACCAGTGACCCTCGGACAGGGGCTCCGAATGAGCAGTTCTTC; CDR3 protein: CATSDPRTGAPNEQFF
clone size: -; V gene: TRBV4-2; D gene: TRBD2; J gene: TRBJ2-5; CDR3 DNA: TGTGCCAGCAGCCAAGATCGAGGTCGAGCGGGGGGACAAGAGACCCAGTACTTC; CDR3 protein: CASSQDRGRAGGQETQYF
clone size: -; V gene: TRBV7-2; D gene: -; J gene: TRBJ2-2; CDR3 DNA: TGTGCCACCGCCCAGGGGTCGCGCGGGGAGCTGTTTTTT; CDR3 protein: CATAQGSRGELFF
clone size: few; V gene: TRBV5-1; D gene: TRBD2; J gene: TRBJ2-1; CDR3 DNA: TGCGCCAGCAGCTTGGCCGTCTCTAGCGGTAACAATGAGCAGTTCTTC; CDR3 protein: CASSLAVSSGNNEQFF
clone size: -; V gene: TRBV4-1; D gene: TRBD2; J gene: TRBJ2-1; CDR3 DNA: TGCGCCAGCAGCCAAGATAGCGGGGGGGCTAATGAGCAGTTCTTC; CDR3 protein: CASSQDSGGANEQFF
clone size: -; V gene: TRBV10-3; D gene: -; J gene: TRBJ1-1; CDR3 DNA: TGTGCCAGCACCAAGGGGGGCCTGGGAGGCACTGAAGCTTTCTTT; CDR3 protein: CASTKGGLGGTEAFF
clone size: few; V gene: TRBV29-1; D gene: -; J gene: TRBJ1-3; CDR3 DNA: TGCAGCGTGGAGCAGTCTTCTGGAAACACCATATATTTT; CDR3 protein: CSVEQSSGNTIYF
clone size: -; V gene: TRBV2; D gene: -; J gene: TRBJ1-4; CDR3 DNA: TGTGCCAGCAGTGGACAGGACTATGAAAAACTGTTTTTT; CDR3 protein: CASSGQDYEKLFF
clone size: -; V gene: TRBV6-5; D gene: TRBD1; J gene: TRBJ2-5; CDR3 DNA: TGTGCCAGCAGTAGGAGGGACAGGGAGGAGACCCAGTACTTC; CDR3 protein: CASSRRDREETQYF
clone size: -; V gene: TRBV7-9; D gene: -; J gene: TRBJ1-1; CDR3 DNA: TGTGCCAGCAGCTTAGGGATACTCACCCGGCGGGCTTTCTTT; CDR3 protein: CASSLGILTRRAFF
clone size: -; V gene: TRBV18; D gene: TRBD1; J gene: TRBJ1-2; CDR3 DNA: TGTGCCAGCTCACCGGACAGGGGGAATAACTATGGCTACACCTTC; CDR3 protein: CASSPDRGNNYGYTF
clone size: few; V gene: TRBV2; D gene: -; J gene: TRBJ1-1; CDR3 DNA: TGTGCCAGCATGCAGGGGCGGTTGACTGAAGCTTTCTTT; CDR3 protein: CASMQGRLTEAFF
clone size: -; V gene: TRBV12-3/TRBV12-4; D gene: -; J gene: TRBJ2-1; CDR3 DNA: TGTGCCAGCAGTTCGGGACCTAACAATGAGCAGTTCTTC; CDR3 protein: CASSSGPNNEQFF
clone size: -; V gene: TRBV6-2/TRBV6-3; D gene: TRBD1; J gene: TRBJ1-2; CDR3 DNA: TGTGCCAGCAGTCAGACAGGGGACTATGGCTACACCTTC; CDR3 protein: CASSQTGDYGYTF
clone size: -; V gene: TRBV5-5; D gene: TRBD2; J gene: TRBJ2-4; CDR3 DNA: TGTGCCAGCAGCTTAGCGGGGGGACCAACAAACATTCAGTACTTC; CDR3 protein: CASSLAGGPTNIQYF